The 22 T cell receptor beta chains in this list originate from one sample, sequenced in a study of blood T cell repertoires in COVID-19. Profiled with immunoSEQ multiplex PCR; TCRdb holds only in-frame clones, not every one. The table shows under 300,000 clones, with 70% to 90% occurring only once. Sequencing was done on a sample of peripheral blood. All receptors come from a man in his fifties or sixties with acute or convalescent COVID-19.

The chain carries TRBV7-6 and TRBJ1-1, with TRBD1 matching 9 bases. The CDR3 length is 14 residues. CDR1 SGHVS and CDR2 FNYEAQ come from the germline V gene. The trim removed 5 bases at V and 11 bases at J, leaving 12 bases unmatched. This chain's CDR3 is CASSPQGALTPAFF. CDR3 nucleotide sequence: TGTGCCAGCAGCCCACAGGGGGCGCTTACCCCGGCTTTCTTT.

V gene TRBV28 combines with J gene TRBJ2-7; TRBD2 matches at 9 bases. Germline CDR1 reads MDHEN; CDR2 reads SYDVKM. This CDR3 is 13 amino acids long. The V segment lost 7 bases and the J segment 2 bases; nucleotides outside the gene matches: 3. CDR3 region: CASKGGRAYEQYF. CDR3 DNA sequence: TGTGCCAGCAAAGGCGGGAGGGCCTACGAGCAGTACTTC.

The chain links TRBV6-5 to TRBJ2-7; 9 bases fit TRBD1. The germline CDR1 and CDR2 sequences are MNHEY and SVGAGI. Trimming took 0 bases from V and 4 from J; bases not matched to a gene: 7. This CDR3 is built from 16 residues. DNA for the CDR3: TGTGCCAGCAGTTACTCGCGGAACAGGGGGCAATACGAGCAGTACTTC. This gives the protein CASSYSRNRGQYEQYF.

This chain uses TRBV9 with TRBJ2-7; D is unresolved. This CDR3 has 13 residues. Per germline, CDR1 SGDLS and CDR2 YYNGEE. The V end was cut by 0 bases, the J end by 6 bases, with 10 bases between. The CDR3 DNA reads TGTGCCAGCAGCGTAGATGGCAGTGGCGAGCAGTACTTC. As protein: CASSVDGSGEQYF.

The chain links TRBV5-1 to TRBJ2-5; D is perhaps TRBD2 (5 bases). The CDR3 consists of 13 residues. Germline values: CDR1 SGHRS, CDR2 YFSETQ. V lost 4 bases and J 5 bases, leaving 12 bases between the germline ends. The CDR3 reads CASSPLGMETQYF. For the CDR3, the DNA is TGCGCCAGCAGCCCCCTCGGGATGGAGACCCAGTACTTC.

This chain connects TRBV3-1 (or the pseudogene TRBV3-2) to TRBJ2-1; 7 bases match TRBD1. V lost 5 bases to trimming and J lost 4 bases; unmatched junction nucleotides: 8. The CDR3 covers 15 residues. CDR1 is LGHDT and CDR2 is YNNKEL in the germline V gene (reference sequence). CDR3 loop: CASSGTGTVYNEQFF. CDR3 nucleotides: TGTGCCAGCAGCGGTACCGGGACAGTATACAATGAGCAGTTCTTC.

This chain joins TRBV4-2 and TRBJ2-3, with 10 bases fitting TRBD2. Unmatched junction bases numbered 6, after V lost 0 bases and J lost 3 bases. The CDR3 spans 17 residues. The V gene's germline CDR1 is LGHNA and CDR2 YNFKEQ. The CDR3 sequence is CASSQDGASGSTDTQYF. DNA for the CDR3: TGTGCCAGCAGCCAAGATGGGGCTAGCGGGAGTACAGATACGCAGTATTTT.

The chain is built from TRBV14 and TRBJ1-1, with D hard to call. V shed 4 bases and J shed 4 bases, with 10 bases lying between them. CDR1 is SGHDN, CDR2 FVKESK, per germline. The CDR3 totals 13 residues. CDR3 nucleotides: TGTGCCAGCAGCCTAACCGTTAGCACTGAAGCTTTCTTT. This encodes CASSLTVSTEAFF.

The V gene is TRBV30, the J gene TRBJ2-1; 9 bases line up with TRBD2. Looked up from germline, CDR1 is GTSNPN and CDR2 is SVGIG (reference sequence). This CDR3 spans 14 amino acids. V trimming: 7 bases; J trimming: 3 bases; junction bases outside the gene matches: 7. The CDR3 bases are TGTGCCTCCGCCTTTAGCGGGAGCTACAATGAGCAGTTCTTC. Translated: CASAFSGSYNEQFF.

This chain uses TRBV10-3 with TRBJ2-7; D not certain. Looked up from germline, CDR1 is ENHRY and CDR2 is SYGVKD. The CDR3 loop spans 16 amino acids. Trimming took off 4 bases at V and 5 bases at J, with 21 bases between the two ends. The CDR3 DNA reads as TGTGCCATCAGTGGCCTTCGTAGCAGCGACCCCCACGAGCAGTACTTC. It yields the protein CAISGLRSSDPHEQYF.

CDR3 protein: CAWRAFGLAGRDTQYF. DNA for the CDR3: TGTGCCTGGAGGGCCTTCGGACTAGCGGGGAGAGATACGCAGTATTTT. This chain joins TRBV30 and TRBJ2-3; 12 bases align to TRBD2. The CDR3 is 16 residues long. The germline V gene encodes CDR1 GTSNPN and CDR2 SVGIG (reference sequence). After removal of 3 bases from V and 5 bases from J, the junction contained 9 bases not matched to a gene.

CDR3 protein: CASSQDLPGRNDEQYF. The CDR3 nucleotides read TGTGCCAGCAGCCAAGATCTACCGGGAAGGAACGACGAGCAGTACTTC. The chain carries TRBV14 and TRBJ2-7, with D perhaps matching TRBD2 (5 bases). Per the germline V gene, CDR1 is SGHDN and CDR2 is FVKESK. This CDR3 has 16 residues. Trimming took off 0 bases at V and 5 bases at J, with 17 bases between the two ends. Full variable domain (missing parts from reference TRBV14 and TRBJ2-7): EAGVTQFPSHSVIEKGQTVTLRCDPISGHDNLYWYRRVMGKEIKFLLHFVKESKQDESGMPNNRFLAERTGGTYSTLKVQPAELEDSGVYFCASSQDLPGRNDEQYFGPGTRLTVT.

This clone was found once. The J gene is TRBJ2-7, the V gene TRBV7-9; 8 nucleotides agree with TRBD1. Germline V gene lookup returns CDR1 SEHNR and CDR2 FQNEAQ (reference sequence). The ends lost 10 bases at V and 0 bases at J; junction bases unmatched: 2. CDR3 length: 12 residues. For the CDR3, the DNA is TGTGCCACAGGGGGCAGCTCCTACGAGCAGTACTTC. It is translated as CATGGSSYEQYF.

CDR3 nucleotide sequence: TGTGCCAGCAGCTTTCCGGGACTAGCGACAGATACGCAGTATTTT. It yields the protein CASSFPGLATDTQYF. The chain recombines TRBV9 with TRBJ2-3, with 10 bases lining up with TRBD2. V trimming: 4 bases; J trimming: 3 bases; junction bases outside the gene matches: 5. This CDR3 is 15 amino acids long. Germline loops: CDR1 SGDLS, CDR2 YYNGEE.

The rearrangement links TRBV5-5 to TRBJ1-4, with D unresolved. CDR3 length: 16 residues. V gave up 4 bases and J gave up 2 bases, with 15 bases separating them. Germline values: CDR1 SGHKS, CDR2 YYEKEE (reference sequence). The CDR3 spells CASSIQEGFTNEKLFF. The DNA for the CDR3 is TGTGCCAGCAGCATCCAGGAAGGATTCACTAATGAAAAACTGTTTTTT.

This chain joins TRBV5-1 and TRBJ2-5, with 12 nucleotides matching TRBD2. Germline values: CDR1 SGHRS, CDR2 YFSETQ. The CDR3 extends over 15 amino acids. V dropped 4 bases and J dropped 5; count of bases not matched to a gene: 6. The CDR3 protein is CASSKASGGVETQYF. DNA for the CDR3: TGCGCCAGCAGCAAGGCTAGCGGGGGGGTTGAGACCCAGTACTTC.

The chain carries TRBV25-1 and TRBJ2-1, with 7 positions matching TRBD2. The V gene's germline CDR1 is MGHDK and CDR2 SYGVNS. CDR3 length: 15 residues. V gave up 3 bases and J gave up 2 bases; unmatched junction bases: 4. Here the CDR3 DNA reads TGTGCCAGCAGTGACCCGGGACTACCCTACAATGAGCAGTTCTTC. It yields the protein CASSDPGLPYNEQFF.

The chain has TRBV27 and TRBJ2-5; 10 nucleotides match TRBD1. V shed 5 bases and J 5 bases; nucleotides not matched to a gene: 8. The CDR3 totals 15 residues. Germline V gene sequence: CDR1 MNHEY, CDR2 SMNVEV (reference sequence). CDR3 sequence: CASSPTDRGRETQYF. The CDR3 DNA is TGTGCCAGCAGTCCTACAGACAGGGGGCGTGAGACCCAGTACTTC.

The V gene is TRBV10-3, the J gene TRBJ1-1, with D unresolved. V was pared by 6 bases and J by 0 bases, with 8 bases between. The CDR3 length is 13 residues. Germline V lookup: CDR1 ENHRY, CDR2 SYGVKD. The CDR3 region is CAIRDAVNTEAFF. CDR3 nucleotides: TGTGCCATCAGAGACGCGGTGAACACTGAAGCTTTCTTT.

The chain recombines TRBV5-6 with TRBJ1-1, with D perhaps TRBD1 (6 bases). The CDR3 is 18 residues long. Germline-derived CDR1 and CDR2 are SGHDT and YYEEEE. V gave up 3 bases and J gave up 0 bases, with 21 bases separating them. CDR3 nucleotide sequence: TGTGCCAGCAGCTCCCCTTCCAGGGGCGGTGGTATGAACACTGAAGCTTTCTTT. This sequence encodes CASSSPSRGGGMNTEAFF.

The CDR3 loop is CASSLGRVSPLHF. The CDR3, as DNA: TGTGCCAGCAGTTTAGGGCGGGTCTCACCCCTCCACTTT. The genes are TRBV6-5 and TRBJ1-6; D unclear. The CDR3 has 13 amino acids. Trimming took off 4 bases at V and 10 bases at J, with 11 bases between the two ends. Per the germline V gene, CDR1 is MNHEY and CDR2 is SVGAGI.

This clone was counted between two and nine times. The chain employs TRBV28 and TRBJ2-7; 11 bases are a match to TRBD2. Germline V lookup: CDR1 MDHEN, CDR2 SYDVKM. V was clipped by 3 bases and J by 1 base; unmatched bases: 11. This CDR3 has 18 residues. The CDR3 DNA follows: TGTGCCAGCAGTTTTTCGACTAGCGGGACCCAGAGATCCTACGAGCAGTACTTC. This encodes CASSFSTSGTQRSYEQYF.